The 14 T cell receptor beta chains below were found in one sample sequenced in a study of cytomegalovirus exposure and HLA in healthy donors. The PCR contained 60 Vbeta and 13 Jbeta primers. The method was immunoSEQ multiplex PCR; TCRdb's version includes in-frame clones alone and lacks a portion of them. The sample includes around 150,000 clones, around 85% of them seen just once. The sample was PBMCs. Receptor source: a young man in good health and CMV-seropositive.

CDR3 bases: TGTGCCAGCAGCTTATTACACTCGGAAAGGGGCTCAAACACTGAAGCTTTCTTT. Translation: CASSLLHSERGSNTEAFF. The J gene is TRBJ1-1, the V gene TRBV7-6; D perhaps matches TRBD1 (5 bases). Trimming left V 2 bases short and J 2 bases short, with 21 bases between. The CDR3 totals 18 residues. CDR1 is SGHVS and CDR2 is FNYEAQ in the germline V gene.

The genes are TRBV29-1 and TRBJ2-7; 7 bases fit TRBD1. Germline V gene sequence: CDR1 SQVTM, CDR2 ANQGSEA. This CDR3 is built from 13 residues. Losses at the gene ends were 7 bases for V and 1 base for J; bases not matched to a gene: 7. The chain's CDR3 is CSASSDRSYEQYF. CDR3 DNA: TGCAGCGCTTCTTCGGACAGGTCCTACGAGCAGTACTTC.

The chain couples TRBV9 to TRBJ2-1; tentatively, D is TRBD1 (6 bases). The CDR3 contains 12 residues. Germline CDR1 reads SGDLS; CDR2 reads YYNGEE. Trimming cost V 3 bases and J 12 bases, with 13 bases left between them. CDR3 amino acids: CASSADRTRQFF. The CDR3 DNA follows: TGTGCCAGCAGCGCCGACAGGACCCGGCAGTTCTTC.

This clone was counted once. The chain combines TRBV7-9 with TRBJ1-5; 8 bases agree with TRBD1. The germline CDR1 and CDR2 sequences are SEHNR and FQNEAQ (reference sequence). The V segment lost 5 bases and the J segment 9 bases; nucleotides outside the gene matches: 18. This CDR3 comprises 17 residues. The CDR3 is CASSHGQGSDEILPQHF. The CDR3 DNA sequence: TGTGCCAGCAGCCATGGACAGGGATCGGACGAGATTCTGCCCCAGCATTTT.

This clone was detected only a few times. V usage is TRBV5-1 and J usage is TRBJ2-7; D is perhaps TRBD1 (6 bases). Germline-derived CDR1 and CDR2 are SGHRS and YFSETQ. This CDR3 region has 11 residues. The V end lost 4 bases, the J end lost 7 bases, and 9 bases lay between the germline ends. CDR3: CASSATGEQYF. The CDR3 DNA follows: TGCGCCAGCAGCGCCACAGGGGAGCAGTACTTC. The whole variable domain, remainder taken from reference TRBV5-1 and TRBJ2-7, is KAGVTQTPRYLIKTRGQQVTLSCSPISGHRSVSWYQQTPGQGLQFLFEYFSETQRNKGNFPGRFSGRQFSNSRSEMNVSTLELGDSALYLCASSATGEQYFGPGTRLTVT.

This clone was seen only a few times. The CDR3 DNA reads TGTGCCAGCAGTGAAGCAGCCGGGACAGGGAACACTGAAGCTTTCTTT. As protein: CASSEAAGTGNTEAFF. The chain employs TRBV6-1 and TRBJ1-1; 8 nucleotides align to TRBD1. CDR1 and CDR2 from the germline V gene are MNHNS and SASEGT. The V segment lost 0 bases and the J segment 1 base; nucleotides outside the gene matches: 4. This CDR3 region has 16 residues.

This chain uses TRBV11-2 with TRBJ2-1; the match to TRBD2 covers 16 bases. The CDR3 runs to 15 residues. Unmatched junction bases numbered 5, after V lost 3 bases and J lost 12 bases. CDR1 is SGHAT, CDR2 FQNNGV, per germline. CDR3 sequence reads: CASSLGLAGGWVQFF. The DNA for the CDR3 is TGTGCCAGCAGCTTGGGACTAGCGGGGGGGTGGGTGCAGTTCTTC. Full variable domain (missing parts from reference TRBV11-2 and TRBJ2-1): EAGVAQSPRYKIIEKRQSVAFWCNPISGHATLYWYQQILGQGPKLLIQFQNNGVVDDSQLPKDRFSAERLKGVDSTLKIQPAKLEDSAVYLCASSLGLAGGWVQFFGPGTRLTVL.

This clone was seen more than once but under ten times. CDR3: CASSFRTSRSTEAFF. CDR3 nucleotide sequence: TGTGCCAGCAGCTTCAGGACATCCCGGAGCACTGAAGCTTTCTTT. The chain is built from TRBV5-6 and TRBJ1-1; D perhaps matches TRBD1 (5 bases). Between the trimmed V and J ends, which lost 2 bases and 4 bases, there was a span of 15 bases. This CDR3 contains 15 residues. Germline CDR1 SGHDT, CDR2 YYEEEE.

This sequence joins TRBV19 and TRBJ2-4; D is ambiguous. Germline CDR1 reads LNHDA; CDR2 reads SQIVND (reference sequence). The length of the CDR3 is 16 residues. Trimming took off 0 bases at V and 2 bases at J, with 11 bases between the two ends. The CDR3 DNA sequence: TGTGCCAGTAGTATAGATCACCAGGAATCCAAAAACATTCAGTACTTC. Translated: CASSIDHQESKNIQYF. Based on the CDR3 plus reference TRBV19 and TRBJ2-4, the full variable domain is DGGITQSPKYLFRKEGQNVTLSCEQNLNHDAMYWYRQDPGQGLRLIYYSQIVNDFQKGDIAEGYSVSREKKESFPLTVTSAQKNPTAFYLCASSIDHQESKNIQYFGAGTRLSVL.

The chain uses TRBV6-1 and TRBJ1-6; D is ambiguous. V was cut by 6 bases and J by 7 bases, with 13 bases left in between. In germline, CDR1 is MNHNS, CDR2 SASEGT. This CDR3 is built from 14 residues. This CDR3 is CASRRGGSNSPLHF. The CDR3, as DNA: TGTGCCAGCAGGAGAGGAGGGAGCAATTCACCCCTCCACTTT.

The chain is built from TRBV5-1 and TRBJ2-5; maybe TRBD2 (6 bases). The CDR3 is 15 amino acids. CDR1 and CDR2 from the germline V gene are SGHRS and YFSETQ. Trimming stripped 5 bases from V and 5 bases from J, with 19 bases between. The CDR3 sequence: CASSPGTGPLETQYF. The CDR3, as DNA: TGCGCCAGCAGTCCCGGGACTGGACCCTTGGAGACCCAGTACTTC.

CDR3 sequence (DNA): TGTGCCAGCAGCTTAAGGTCGGGAGGATACGACCTTTATGACACTGAAGCTTTCTTT. This encodes CASSLRSGGYDLYDTEAFF. The gene calls are TRBV7-2 and TRBJ1-1; no clear D. The CDR3 runs to 19 residues. V lost 2 bases, J lost 3 bases, and 25 bases lay in between. Germline V gene lookup returns CDR1 SGHTA and CDR2 FQGNSA.

This chain joins TRBV7-8 and TRBJ1-4; 7 bases match TRBD1. This CDR3 spans 17 amino acids. Germline CDR1 SGHVS, CDR2 FQNEAQ. V lost 5 bases and J lost 0; bases outside the gene matches: 9. The chain's CDR3 is CASSPARDSSTNEKLFF. CDR3 DNA sequence: TGTGCCAGCAGCCCCGCTCGGGACAGCTCAACTAATGAAAAACTGTTTTTT.

J is TRBJ2-5 and V is TRBV4-1, with D maybe TRBD2 (7 bases). The CDR3 contains 15 residues. Per germline, CDR1 MGHRA and CDR2 YSYEKL. The ends were cut back, 3 bases at V and 2 bases at J, with 13 bases in the middle. Here the CDR3 reads CASSHEKGGQETQYF. The CDR3 coding sequence is TGCGCCAGCAGCCACGAGAAGGGGGGGCAAGAGACCCAGTACTTC.